This TCR beta chain originates from a study of blood T cells in healthy people across ages. Study findings and constraints: Across the age range, TCR beta diversity per million T cells fell in a roughly linear way.

Donors ranged from roughly 6 to 100 years old and were healthy Caucasians in Russia. This clonotype was counted a few times. Its cognate antigen is unknown. PCR was performed a second time for roughly 7 to 11 cycles using a sample-barcoded 5' primer and a J-beta primer mix. A single record per CDR3 protein comes from TCRdb applying MiXCR to the 5' RACE reads. Seen here are more than 550,000 distinct CDR3 sequences, 22% observed once, and the top ten hold about 22%. Trimming took off 1 base at V and 2 bases at J, with 22 bases between the two ends. CDR3 length: 19 residues. Per the germline V gene, CDR1 is LGHNA and CDR2 is YSLEER.

The V and J genes are TRBV4-3 and TRBJ2-3; a possible D gene is TRBD1 (5 bases). The TCR originated in a man in his 70s in good health. The sample was blood. The CDR3 region has the DNA TGCGCCAGCAGCCAAGCGCCCAGAACGACGTGGGGCTACACAGATACGCAGTATTTT. Protein product: CASSQAPRTTWGYTDTQYF.